The 10 T cell receptor beta chains listed next were all sequenced from one sample in a study of T cells in Graves' hyperthyroidism and ophthalmopathy. Amplification of TCR beta CDR3 regions was performed using RNA transcripts as template. Using the HTBI primer set, a first-round RT-PCR was run on the TCR CDR3. TCRdb re-called the multiplex PCR reads through MiXCR, storing one row per CDR3 protein. The repertoire holds under 650,000 distinct CDR3 sequences, with around 15% as singletons. The sequencing sample was made of blood. The receptors come from a woman in her twenties or thirties with Graves' hyperthyroidism.

This clonotype appeared many times. One end of the junction varies from germline; a read error may be responsible. This chain uses TRBV12-3 or TRBV12-4 with TRBJ2-3, with 10 nucleotides matching TRBD2. The CDR3 covers 15 residues. CDR3 in amino acids: CASSLAGGLTDTQYF. The CDR3 DNA is TGCGCCAGCAGCTTAGCGGGAGGCCTCACAGATACGCAGTATTTT.

This clonotype was seen at least ten times. V is TRBV11-2 and J is TRBJ2-5, with 9 bases that match TRBD2. The germline V gene encodes CDR1 SGHAT and CDR2 FQNNGV. With V trimmed by 5 bases and J by 4 bases, 5 bases remained unmatched. This CDR3 spans 14 amino acids. The CDR3 region has the DNA TGTGCCAGCAGCCTAGCGGGATCGAGAGAGACCCAGTACTTC. Its protein is CASSLAGSRETQYF.

This clonotype showed up many times. The V gene is TRBV20-1, the J gene TRBJ2-1, with D possibly TRBD2 on 6 matching bases. The ends were cut back, 0 bases at V and 7 bases at J, with 19 bases in the middle. This CDR3 has 16 residues. The V gene's germline CDR1 is DFQATT and CDR2 SNEGSKA (reference sequence). In DNA, the CDR3 is TGCAGTGCTAGAGATCCCCGAGCGGGCCAGGGTAATGAGCAGTTCTTC. Its translation: CSARDPRAGQGNEQFF.

This clonotype was seen a handful of times. The DNA for the CDR3 is TGTGCCAGCAGACTAGGGTTTGGCACCGGGGAGCTGTTTTTT. Residues: CASRLGFGTGELFF. V gene TRBV27 combines with J gene TRBJ2-2, with a possible D match to TRBD2 (5 bases). Trimming removed 6 bases from V and 4 bases from J, with 12 bases in between. Germline CDR1 and CDR2: MNHEY and SMNVEV (reference sequence). This CDR3 region has 14 residues.

The chain recombines TRBV20-1 with TRBJ2-7, with 9 positions matching TRBD2. The CDR3 loop spans 14 amino acids. After removal of 4 bases from V and 6 bases from J, the junction contained 10 bases not matched to a gene. In germline, CDR1 is DFQATT, CDR2 SNEGSKA (reference sequence). CDR3: CSAMPAGGSSEQYF. In DNA form, the CDR3 reads TGCAGTGCTATGCCAGCGGGAGGCAGCAGCGAGCAGTACTTC.

The chain carries TRBV28 and TRBJ2-3, with 7 bases fitting TRBD2. The junction had 12 bases not matched to a gene; V was cut back by 6 bases and J by 3 bases. The CDR3 has 16 amino acids. The germline gives CDR1 MDHEN, CDR2 SYDVKM. The CDR3 spells CASSLDMWRETDTQYF. In nucleotides, the CDR3 is TGTGCCAGCAGCTTAGATATGTGGCGGGAGACAGATACGCAGTATTTT.

Ten or more counts support this clonotype. This chain joins TRBV20-1 and TRBJ2-1; 7 bases are shared with TRBD2. Germline assignment: CDR1 DFQATT and CDR2 SNEGSKA (reference sequence). V was clipped by 5 bases and J by 5 bases; unmatched bases: 12. The CDR3 spans 15 residues. The CDR3 nucleotides are TGCAGTGCTCCCCACTTGGGGACTACCAACAATGAGCAGTTCTTC. Residues: CSAPHLGTTNNEQFF.

This clonotype was picked up many times. V gene TRBV3-1 combines with J gene TRBJ1-2, with a possible D match to TRBD1 (6 bases). Germline CDR1 reads LGHDT; CDR2 reads YNNKEL (reference sequence). Trimming cost V 1 base and J 10 bases, with 13 bases left between them. The CDR3 sequence is 13 residues long. CDR3 nucleotides: TGTGCCAGCAGCCAAGGGACAGCCGGAACCTACACCTTC. Amino acid sequence: CASSQGTAGTYTF.

The V call is TRBV7-2, the J call TRBJ2-5; D perhaps matches TRBD2 (6 bases). Trimming removed 5 bases at V and 7 bases at J, with 29 bases between. This CDR3 has 18 residues. CDR1 is SGHTA and CDR2 is FQGNSA in the germline V gene. CDR3 nucleotides: TGTGCCAGCAGCCCCCCCCCGGCTCGCGGGGCCGCAGTAGGGACCCAGTACTTC. It specifies CASSPPPARGAAVGTQYF.

The chain employs TRBV7-2 and TRBJ2-1; the match to TRBD2 covers 12 bases. CDR1 is SGHTA, CDR2 FQGNSA, per germline. CDR3 length equals 18 residues. V shed 10 bases and J 10 bases; nucleotides not matched to a gene: 23. The CDR3 DNA sequence: TGTGCCACCCGGCGGACAGGGTCTAGCGGGAGGGCCAATATCGAGCAGTTCTTC. Its translation: CATRRTGSSGRANIEQFF. Variable domain in full (rest from reference TRBV7-2 and TRBJ2-1): GAGVSQSPSNKVTEKGKDVELRCDPISGHTALYWYRQSLGQGLEFLIYFQGNSAPDKSGLPSDRFSAERTGGSVSTLTIQRTQQEDSAVYLCATRRTGSSGRANIEQFFGPGTRLTVL.